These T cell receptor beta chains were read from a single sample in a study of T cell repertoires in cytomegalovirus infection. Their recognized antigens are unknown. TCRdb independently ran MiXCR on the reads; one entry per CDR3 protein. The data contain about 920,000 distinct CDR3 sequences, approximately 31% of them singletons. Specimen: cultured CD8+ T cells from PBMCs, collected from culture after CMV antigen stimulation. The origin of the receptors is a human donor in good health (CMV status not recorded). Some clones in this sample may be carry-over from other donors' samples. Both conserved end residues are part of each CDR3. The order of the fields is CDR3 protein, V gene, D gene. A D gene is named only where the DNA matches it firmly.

CDR3: CASSDKLGTTATKANYGYTF
V: TRBV4-2
D: .

CDR3: CAISDRGTMYYGYTF
V: TRBV10-3
D: .

CDR3: CAISDPRAPRTGELFF
V: TRBV10-3
D: .

CDR3: CASSLIGGGQKNTEAFF
V: TRBV7-3
D: TRBD1

CDR3: CASRIRTGTDYEQYF
V: TRBV13
D: TRBD1

CDR3: CAISDHFGQSVTGTGELFF
V: TRBV10-3
D: .

CDR3: CASSLAWVGDSQETQYF
V: TRBV7-6
D: .

CDR3: CSVPGHLSGANVLTF
V: TRBV29-1
D: .

CDR3: CASSDIQETQYF
V: TRBV12-3/TRBV12-4
D: .

CDR3: CASSPTRTGQAFRGYGYTF
V: TRBV6-2/TRBV6-3
D: TRBD1

CDR3: CASSPRTGLSYEQYF
V: TRBV7-4
D: TRBD1

CDR3: CASSSLPPGQGVTDTQYF
V: TRBV27
D: TRBD1

CDR3: CASLQSSYNSPLHF
V: TRBV6-6
D: .

CDR3: CASSMELGDSYNEQFF
V: TRBV19
D: .

CDR3: CASNLGFSGNTIYF
V: TRBV7-2
D: .

CDR3: CASSYDRLSSYNEQFF
V: TRBV9
D: .

CDR3: CASSFLDSWDNQPQHF
V: TRBV28
D: .

CDR3: CASSQGRVGTSYNEQFF
V: TRBV4-3
D: .

CDR3: CATSRDYGTSFGELFF
V: TRBV15
D: TRBD2

CDR3: CASSLWEAYEQYF
V: TRBV5-4
D: .

CDR3: CASSWTLGESSYNEQFF
V: TRBV5-1
D: .

CDR3: CASSLAPDQETQYF
V: TRBV7-7
D: .

CDR3: CASSYKGGRNNEQFF
V: TRBV6-5
D: .

CDR3: CASSYSPVYEQYF
V: TRBV6-5
D: .

CDR3: CASSSGTAAYEQYF
V: TRBV7-9
D: TRBD1

CDR3: CASSMAGDFNSPLHF
V: TRBV19
D: .

CDR3: CASSYSSGYTEAFF
V: TRBV6-2/TRBV6-3
D: .

CDR3: CASSVIAGGHYNEQFF
V: TRBV6-4
D: TRBD2

CDR3: CASSCQGLAGVYEQYF
V: TRBV7-8
D: TRBD2

CDR3: CATSRDRVTEQYF
V: TRBV27
D: TRBD1

CDR3: CASSFSPGDPSSYNEQFF
V: TRBV12-3/TRBV12-4
D: .

CDR3: CASSFQGPAYGYTF
V: TRBV7-9
D: .

CDR3: CASSHPGTTTGELFF
V: TRBV12-3/TRBV12-4
D: TRBD2

CDR3: CASSLEAPGTEAFF
V: TRBV5-1
D: .

CDR3: CASKISIHPNTEAFF
V: TRBV19
D: .

CDR3: CASSYVQGTGNTIYF
V: TRBV6-6
D: .

CDR3: CASSSHRVHEQYF
V: TRBV7-2
D: .

CDR3: CASRMGQGSYSPLHF
V: TRBV2
D: TRBD1

CDR3: CSARGGSQETQYF
V: TRBV20-1
D: .

CDR3: CASSQGAGDYGYTF
V: TRBV4-1
D: .

CDR3: CASSSLDGANSPLHF
V: TRBV7-9
D: .

CDR3: CASSLDASGNEQFF
V: TRBV5-1
D: TRBD2

CDR3: CASKQGVTDTQYF
V: TRBV19
D: .

CDR3: CASSFRATGEMNTEAFF
V: TRBV28
D: .

CDR3: CASSMRVWGNQPQHF
V: TRBV19
D: .

CDR3: CASSVERGPQETQYF
V: TRBV9
D: TRBD1

CDR3: CASSLAQSRSTDTQYF
V: TRBV7-2
D: .

CDR3: CANSSGLLTTDTQYF
V: TRBV7-4
D: .

CDR3: CASSSAGGADYGYTF
V: TRBV12-3/TRBV12-4
D: TRBD1

CDR3: CAISRTSGGFEQFF
V: TRBV10-3
D: TRBD2

CDR3: CSARGKGDRVRNTIYF
V: TRBV20-1
D: .

CDR3: CASTLWGGETDTQYF
V: TRBV7-4
D: TRBD2

CDR3: CASSAVTIYGYTF
V: TRBV2
D: .

CDR3: CASSQETRTENSPLHF
V: TRBV4-1
D: .

CDR3: CASSFTGTGGNSPLHF
V: TRBV7-2
D: TRBD1